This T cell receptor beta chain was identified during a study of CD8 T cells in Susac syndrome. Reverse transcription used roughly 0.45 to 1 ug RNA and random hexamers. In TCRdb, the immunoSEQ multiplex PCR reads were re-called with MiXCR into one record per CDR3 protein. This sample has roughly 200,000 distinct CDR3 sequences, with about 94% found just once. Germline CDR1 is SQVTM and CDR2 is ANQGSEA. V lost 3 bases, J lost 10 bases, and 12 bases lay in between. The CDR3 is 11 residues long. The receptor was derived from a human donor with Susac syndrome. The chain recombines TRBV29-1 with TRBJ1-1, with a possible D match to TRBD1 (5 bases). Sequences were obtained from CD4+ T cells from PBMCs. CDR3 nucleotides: TGCAGCGTTGACTCTGGGACTATAGCTTTCTTT. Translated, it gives CSVDSGTIAFF.